The sequence of this TCR beta chain was determined in a study of blood T cell repertoires in COVID-19. Overall study: PBMCs, B-cell-depleted T cells, or T cells were the source of the cDNA or gDNA that made up the material.

Original processing notes: Estimated nucleated cell counts came from reference gene primer amplification. Clones were read by immunoSEQ multiplex PCR, and TCRdb kept only the in-frame ones, dropping some. That table furnishes V, J and clone size, whereas the DNA furnished D and trimming. The sample lists more than 300,000 clones, approximately 87% seen once, with roughly 6.3% in the top ten. Deletions cut 3 bases from V and 1 base from J, with 10 bases between. The CDR3 is made up of 16 amino acids. Germline CDR1 reads MGHRA; CDR2 reads YSYEKL. This clone was found once. It was during active infection that Seattle patients were enrolled and then longitudinally followed.

The chain employs TRBV4-1 and TRBJ1-6; D is possibly TRBD1 (6 bases). The specimen was peripheral blood. The TCR comes from a woman aged 50 to 60 with COVID-19, enrolled during active disease. The DNA for the CDR3 is TGCGCCAGCAGCCACGACAGGAGTTCCTATAATTCACCCCTCCACTTT. Translated, it gives CASSHDRSSYNSPLHF.